This T cell receptor beta chain was sequenced in a study of blood T cell repertoires in COVID-19. The germline CDR1 and CDR2 sequences are SGHVS and FNYEAQ. V shed 2 bases and J 2 bases; nucleotides not matched to a gene: 13. The CDR3 totals 19 residues. Per the original data handling: The assay estimated nucleated cells by amplifying reference gene primers. TCRdb's table, derived via immunoSEQ multiplex PCR, lists solely in-frame clones and lacks some. V, J and clone size are taken as reported in that table, and D and trimming were inferred from the DNA itself. The data show about 300,000 clones, 85% to 90% seen once.

The material sequenced was PBMCs or T cells enriched from blood (not recorded which). This sequence joins TRBV7-6 and TRBJ2-3; 10 positions agree with TRBD1. The sequence came from a young woman with acute COVID-19. This CDR3 is CASSLRGQGRSYYTDTQYF. The CDR3 DNA sequence: TGTGCCAGCAGCTTAAGGGGACAGGGGAGAAGTTACTACACAGATACGCAGTATTTT. The full variable domain, completed using reference TRBV7-6 and TRBJ2-3, is GAGVSQSPRYKVTKRGQDVALRCDPISGHVSLYWYRQALGQGPEFLTYFNYEAQQDKSGLPNDRFSAERPEGSISTLTIQRTEQRDSAMYRCASSLRGQGRSYYTDTQYFGPGTRLTVL.